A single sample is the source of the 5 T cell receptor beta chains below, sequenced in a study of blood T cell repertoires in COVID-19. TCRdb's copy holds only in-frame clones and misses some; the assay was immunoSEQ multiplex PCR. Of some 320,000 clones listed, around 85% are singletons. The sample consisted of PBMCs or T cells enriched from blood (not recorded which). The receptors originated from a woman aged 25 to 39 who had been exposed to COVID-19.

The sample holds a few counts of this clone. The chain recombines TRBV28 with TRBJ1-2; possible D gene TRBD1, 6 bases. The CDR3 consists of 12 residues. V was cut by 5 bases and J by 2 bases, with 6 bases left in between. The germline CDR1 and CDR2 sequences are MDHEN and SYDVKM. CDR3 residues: CASSTGNYGYTF. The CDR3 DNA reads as TGTGCCAGCAGTACAGGGAACTATGGCTACACCTTC.

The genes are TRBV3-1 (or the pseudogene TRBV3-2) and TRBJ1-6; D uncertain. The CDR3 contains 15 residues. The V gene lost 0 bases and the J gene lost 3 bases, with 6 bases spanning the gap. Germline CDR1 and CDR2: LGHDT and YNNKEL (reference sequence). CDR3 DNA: TGTGCCAGCAGCCAAGAACACAGCTATAATTCACCCCTCCACTTT. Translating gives CASSQEHSYNSPLHF.

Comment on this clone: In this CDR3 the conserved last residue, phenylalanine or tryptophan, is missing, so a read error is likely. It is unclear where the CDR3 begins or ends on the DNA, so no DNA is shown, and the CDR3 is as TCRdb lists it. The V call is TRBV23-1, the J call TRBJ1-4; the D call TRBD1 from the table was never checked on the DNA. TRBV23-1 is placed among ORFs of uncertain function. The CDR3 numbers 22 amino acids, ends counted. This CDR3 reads CASSQPGQLSIQPCGDSSQSQD.

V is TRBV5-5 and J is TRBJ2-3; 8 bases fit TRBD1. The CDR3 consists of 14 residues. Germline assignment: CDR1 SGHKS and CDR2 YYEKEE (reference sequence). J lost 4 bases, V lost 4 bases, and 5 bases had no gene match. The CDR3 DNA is TGTGCCAGCAGCCTCGGACAGGGCGCAGATACGCAGTATTTT. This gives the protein CASSLGQGADTQYF.

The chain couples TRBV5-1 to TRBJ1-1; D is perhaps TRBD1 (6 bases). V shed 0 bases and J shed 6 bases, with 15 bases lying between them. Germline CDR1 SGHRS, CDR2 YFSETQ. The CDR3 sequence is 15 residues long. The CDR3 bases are TGCGCCAGCAGCTTGGGAACTCGATCAGGGGCTGAAGCTTTCTTT. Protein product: CASSLGTRSGAEAFF.